The entry below gives a single T cell receptor (beta chain) sequence along with its context. This clonotype was seen a few times. What antigen it recognizes has not been identified. Per-nucleotide qualities are absent, and no much larger clonotype sits a single base away. CDR1 and CDR2, looked up from the germline V gene (reference sequence), are LNHDA and SQIVND. From the cysteine up to the phenylalanine, the CDR3 has a length of 14 residues. Of the read, only the CDR3 DNA is kept; its 42 bases are in frame from base 1. V drops 1 base and J drops 5 bases, leaving 11 bases in between. The instrument was an Illumina HiSeq 1500. The raw public reads went through TCRdb reprocessing: fastp at Q25, MiXCR clone calling, in-frame beta chains kept. Identical CDR3 proteins give one entry, which carries the most common genes and DNA. The sample profile shows 500,000 or so distinct CDR3 sequences; 16% of them were found once. About 24% of the sample comes from the top ten.

These data come from a study of T cell repertoires in cytomegalovirus infection (dated by TCRdb to about 2019). With regard to the full study: The HLA type of each donor mattered for the analysis, because public TCR beta signatures pointed to carriage of CMV infection along with the matching HLA type.

Broader findings and caveats from the paper: In both this cohort and an independent roughly 360-donor cohort, the cumulative frequency of public TCR beta family members distinguished carriers of CMV infection plus the relevant HLA type. The ex vivo response was dominated by HLA-C-restricted CMV-specific TCR beta clonotypes, which also provided the single most frequent clonotype in two of eight donors.

In this chain, TRBV19 is recombined with TRBJ2-5, with the D segment possibly TRBD1 or TRBD2, each aligning over 5 bases. The origin of this receptor is a human donor in good health (CMV status not recorded). Some clones in this sample may be carry-over from other donors' samples. The source material was CD8+ T cells from PBMCs. The CDR3 reads as follows: CASSIVPGRETQYF. Here is the DNA: TGTGCCAGTAGTATAGTCCCGGGGCGGGAGACCCAGTACTTC.